These 9 T cell receptor beta chains originate from one sample sequenced in a study of shared clonotypes between healthy human individuals. Here immunoSEQ multiplex PCR was the method, and the copy in TCRdb shows in-frame clones only, minus some. This sample has fewer than 700,000 clones, with just over 75% found just once. Input material: PBMCs. These TCRs come from a woman in her thirties or forties in good health. Some clones in this sample may be carry-over from other donors' samples.

A remark on this clone: The likely explanation is a read error, given a far larger clone one base away. At the DNA level, this CDR3 is encoded by other sequences in the same sample as well. The chain has TRBV5-1 and TRBJ1-2; TRBD1 matches 7 bases. The CDR3 has 14 residues. Per germline, CDR1 SGHRS and CDR2 YFSETQ. DNA for the CDR3: TGCGCTAGCAGCCCGCGGGACAGAAACTATGGCTACACCTTC. This translates into CASSPRDRNYGYTF.

The chain is built from TRBV7-9 and TRBJ2-7, with 7 bases identical to TRBD1. The CDR3 runs 17 residues. In germline, CDR1 is SEHNR, CDR2 FQNEAQ (reference sequence). After removal of 3 bases from V and 2 bases from J, the junction contained 13 bases not matched to a gene. The CDR3 protein is CASSFPYGTELTYEQYF. The CDR3 DNA is TGTGCCAGCAGCTTCCCTTACGGGACAGAATTAACCTACGAGCAGTACTTC.

V gene TRBV15 combines with J gene TRBJ2-3; 9 bases match TRBD2. Germline values: CDR1 LNHNV, CDR2 YYDKDF (reference sequence). This CDR3 is built from 15 residues. After removal of 0 bases from V and 3 bases from J, the junction contained 1 base not matched to a gene. CDR3 sequence reads: CATSRESGRTDTQYF. CDR3 sequence (DNA): TGTGCCACCAGCAGAGAGAGCGGGAGGACAGATACGCAGTATTTT. Together with reference TRBV15 and TRBJ2-3, the CDR3 gives the full variable domain: DAMVIQNPRYQVTQFGKPVTLSCSQTLNHNVMYWYQQKSSQAPKLLFHYYDKDFNNEADTPDNFQSRRPNTSFCFLDIRSPGLGDTAMYLCATSRESGRTDTQYFGPGTRLTVL.

This clone was counted a few times. This chain joins TRBV5-4 and TRBJ2-7; TRBD1 is a possible D gene (6 bases). The CDR3 length is 14 residues. Trimming pared 0 bases from V and 0 bases from J, leaving 7 bases between. Germline CDR1 reads SGHNT; CDR2 reads YYREEE (reference sequence). This CDR3 is CASSLDRDSYEQYF. CDR3 DNA sequence: TGTGCCAGCAGCTTGGACAGGGACTCCTACGAGCAGTACTTC.

This clone was counted between two and nine times. DNA of the CDR3: TGCGCCAGCAGTGAGTCGGGTGGGCCTAACGAGCAGTACTTC. It specifies CASSESGGPNEQYF. This chain connects TRBV10-1 to TRBJ2-7; D gene ambiguous. There are 14 residues in the CDR3. With 0 bases removed from V and 5 bases from J, the gap between germline ends came to 11 bases. Per the germline V gene, CDR1 is WNHNN and CDR2 is SYGVQD (reference sequence).

The V gene is TRBV6-5, the J gene TRBJ1-1, with 8 bases matching TRBD1. The CDR3 runs to 14 residues. The V and J ends lost 2 bases and 5 bases, in that order; junction bases with no gene match: 4. The V gene's germline CDR1 is MNHEY and CDR2 SVGAGI. The CDR3 DNA reads as TGTGCCAGCAGTTACCGACAGGGGTGGACTGAAGCTTTCTTT. Its protein product is CASSYRQGWTEAFF.

This clone occurred once. This chain joins TRBV30 and TRBJ2-5, with 11 bases lining up with TRBD1. CDR1 is GTSNPN, CDR2 SVGIG, per germline (reference sequence). The CDR3 has 13 residues. The ends lost 1 base at V and 11 bases at J; junction bases unmatched: 6. The CDR3 nucleotides read TGTGCCTGGAGTGAGGACAGGGGGCGGGAGCAGTACTTC. Protein: CAWSEDRGREQYF.

J is TRBJ1-1 and V is TRBV19, with 12 positions matching TRBD1. Per germline, CDR1 LNHDA and CDR2 SQIVND (reference sequence). V lost 9 bases to trimming and J lost 4 bases; unmatched junction nucleotides: 15. The CDR3 is 17 amino acids. The CDR3 reads CASQRGPGQGASTEAFF. The CDR3 DNA reads as TGTGCCAGCCAGAGGGGGCCGGGACAGGGGGCATCCACTGAAGCTTTCTTT.

This chain connects TRBV25-1 to TRBJ2-7, with D perhaps given as TRBD1 or TRBD2 (7 bases each). Looked up from germline, CDR1 is MGHDK and CDR2 is SYGVNS. With 3 bases removed from V and 2 bases from J, the gap between germline ends came to 17 bases. The CDR3 is made up of 16 amino acids. CDR3 DNA sequence: TGTGCCAGCAGTGATCGGTCAGGGGGGGAGACCTACGAGCAGTACTTC. Translated, it gives CASSDRSGGETYEQYF.